Following are 26 T cell receptor beta chains from one sample sequenced in a study of PD-L1 blockade in urothelial cancer. As for time point: peripheral blood 6 weeks after treatment start. TCRdb's copy holds only in-frame clones and misses some; the assay was immunoSEQ multiplex PCR. The sample yields about 110,000 clones, approximately 89% seen once. Sequencing was performed on PBMCs, taken around atezolizumab (anti-PD-L1) treatment. These receptors all stem from a man in his 60s with urothelial cancer.

This chain uses TRBV4-3 with TRBJ1-1; D call uncertain. This CDR3 has 15 amino acids. The ends were cut back, 7 bases at V and 6 bases at J, with 21 bases in the middle. Germline V CDR1 and CDR2: LGHNA, YSLEER. The CDR3 nucleotides are TGCGCCAGCACCCCGGTAGTGATGAGGGCCCCTGAAGCTTTCTTT. Amino acids: CASTPVVMRAPEAFF.

The chain carries TRBV5-1 and TRBJ2-2, with TRBD1 matching 7 bases. Germline V gene sequence: CDR1 SGHRS, CDR2 YFSETQ. The trim removed 7 bases at V and 14 bases at J, leaving 5 bases unmatched. There are 10 residues in the CDR3. The CDR3 DNA sequence: TGCGCCAGCGGGGACAGTTCCCTGTTTTTT. Translation: CASGDSSLFF.

The J gene is TRBJ2-7, the V gene TRBV4-3, with a tentative D call TRBD1 (6 bases). The V and J ends lost 4 bases and 1 base respectively, with 14 bases between them. The CDR3 runs to 15 residues. The germline gives CDR1 LGHNA, CDR2 YSLEER. CDR3: CASSLEDSTSYEQYF. CDR3 nucleotide sequence: TGCGCCAGCAGCCTAGAGGACAGTACTTCCTACGAGCAGTACTTC.

The V gene is TRBV10-3, the J gene TRBJ2-1, with 9 nucleotides matching TRBD1. The CDR3 is 15 residues long. With 6 bases clipped from V and 6 bases from J, the junction kept 9 bases outside the gene matches. Germline V gene data show CDR1 as ENHRY and CDR2 as SYGVKD. As DNA, the CDR3 is TGTGCCATCAGAGGAGGACAGGGGAAAATCAATGAGCAGTTCTTC. Its protein is CAIRGGQGKINEQFF.

This chain links TRBV28 with TRBJ2-7; a possible D gene is TRBD2 (5 bases). The CDR3 consists of 12 residues. V dropped 2 bases and J dropped 3 bases, with 5 bases sitting between them. The V gene's germline CDR1 is MDHEN and CDR2 SYDVKM. CDR3 nucleotides: TGTGCCAGCAGTTTAGAGGGCTACGAGCAGTACTTC. It yields the protein CASSLEGYEQYF.

Only one count was recorded for this clone. The chain links TRBV4-3 to TRBJ2-3; the D is unclear. CDR1 is LGHNA and CDR2 is YSLEER in the germline V gene. The CDR3 runs 14 residues. V was pared by 1 base and J by 0 bases, with 5 bases between. As DNA, the CDR3 is TGCGCCAGCAGCCAAGCCTTGAGCACAGATACGCAGTATTTT. Its translation is CASSQALSTDTQYF.

The sample holds one count of this clone. The rearrangement links TRBV4-2 to TRBJ2-2; D is perhaps TRBD2 (5 bases). The CDR3 length is 16 residues. V was shortened by 4 bases and J by 1 base, with 13 bases between the two germline ends. In germline, CDR1 is LGHNA, CDR2 YNFKEQ. CDR3 amino acids: CASSPVGEGNTGELFF. In nucleotides, the CDR3 is TGTGCCAGCAGCCCGGTTGGTGAGGGGAACACCGGGGAGCTGTTTTTT.

The rearrangement joins TRBV5-1 to TRBJ2-2; TRBD1 matches 9 bases. Germline V lookup: CDR1 SGHRS, CDR2 YFSETQ. The CDR3 length is 16 residues. Germline trimming cut 4 bases from V and 1 base from J; bases unmatched to any gene: 5. DNA for the CDR3: TGCGCCAGCAGCAGTCCGGGACAGGGGAACACCGGGGAGCTGTTTTTT. Its translation is CASSSPGQGNTGELFF.

The chain has TRBV6-5 and TRBJ1-4; D remains unclear. This CDR3 region has 14 residues. V was pared by 5 bases and J by 0 bases, with 7 bases between. CDR1 MNHEY and CDR2 SVGAGI come from the germline V gene. CDR3 in amino acids: CASSNSATNEKLFF. Here the CDR3 DNA reads TGTGCCAGCAGTAACAGTGCAACTAATGAAAAACTGTTTTTT.

In DNA, the CDR3 is TGTGCCAGCAACAGGCCGAACACTGAAGCTTTCTTT. Translated, it gives CASNRPNTEAFF. The chain carries TRBV6-5 and TRBJ1-1; possible D gene TRBD1, 5 bases. V lost 7 bases and J 1 base, leaving 7 bases between the germline ends. The CDR3 sequence is 12 residues long. From germline, CDR1 is MNHEY and CDR2 SVGAGI.

The chain joins TRBV5-6 to TRBJ2-7; possibly TRBD2 for D (5 bases). The V end was cut by 4 bases, the J end by 4 bases, with 9 bases between. Germline values: CDR1 SGHDT, CDR2 YYEEEE. This CDR3 region has 12 residues. Here the CDR3 DNA reads TGTGCCAGCAGCCTCGGCGGGTACGAGCAGTACTTC. This gives the protein CASSLGGYEQYF.

CDR3 DNA sequence: TGCGCCAGCAGCCAAGATATTACAGGGGTCCAGCCCCAGCATTTT. This translates into CASSQDITGVQPQHF. The gene calls are TRBV4-3 and TRBJ1-5; 7 positions agree with TRBD1. CDR3 length: 15 amino acids. The V segment lost 0 bases and the J segment 7 bases; nucleotides outside the gene matches: 6. The V gene's germline CDR1 is LGHNA and CDR2 YSLEER.

A single count supports this clone. DNA for the CDR3: TGTGCCAGCAGCTTAGAATACAGGGGCCAATATGGCTACACCTTC. Translating gives CASSLEYRGQYGYTF. The genes are TRBV7-2 and TRBJ1-2; TRBD1 matches 7 bases. The CDR3 has 15 residues. The V segment lost 1 base and the J segment 5 bases; nucleotides outside the gene matches: 7. Germline V gene sequence: CDR1 SGHTA, CDR2 FQGNSA.

This clone was seen more than once but under ten times. CDR3 sequence (DNA): TGCGCCAGCAGCCCCCGGACAGACCTCGGGATGCCCCAGCATTTT. This encodes CASSPRTDLGMPQHF. The chain has TRBV4-1 and TRBJ1-5; the D gene is possibly TRBD1 (6 bases). The V end was cut by 4 bases, the J end by 9 bases, with 19 bases between. This CDR3 spans 15 amino acids. Per the germline V gene, CDR1 is MGHRA and CDR2 is YSYEKL.

This clone was observed once. The V and J genes are TRBV7-9 and TRBJ1-3, with TRBD1 as a possible D gene (5 bases). Deletions cut 5 bases from V and 1 base from J, with 12 bases between. This CDR3 contains 15 residues. Looked up from germline, CDR1 is SEHNR and CDR2 is FQNEAQ (reference sequence). In DNA form, the CDR3 reads TGTGCCAGCAGCAAAATTGGGGGGTCTGGAAACACCATATATTTT. Its protein is CASSKIGGSGNTIYF.

CDR3 in amino acids: CAWDNGRNSYNEQFF. The DNA for the CDR3 is TGTGCCTGGGATAACGGGAGGAACTCCTACAATGAGCAGTTCTTC. The V and J genes are TRBV30 and TRBJ2-1; 7 nucleotides align to TRBD2. V lost 5 bases, J lost 0 bases, and 7 bases stayed unmatched. This CDR3 is 15 amino acids long. Per the germline V gene, CDR1 is GTSNPN and CDR2 is SVGIG (reference sequence).

The CDR3, as DNA: TGTGCCAGCAGTGGTAGCGGGAGGGGGGAGACCCAGTACTTC. Residues: CASSGSGRGETQYF. The genes are TRBV28 and TRBJ2-5; 11 nucleotides match TRBD2. The CDR3 loop spans 14 amino acids. Germline V lookup: CDR1 MDHEN, CDR2 SYDVKM. Trimming removed 5 bases from V and 5 bases from J; junction bases left unmatched: 4.

The chain uses TRBV5-4 and TRBJ1-1, with TRBD1 matching over 8 bases. The CDR3 has 16 amino acids. Germline V gives CDR1 SGHNT, CDR2 YYREEE (reference sequence). V lost 2 bases to trimming and J lost 1 base; unmatched junction nucleotides: 7. The CDR3: CASSFGGQGENTEAFF. CDR3 nucleotide sequence: TGTGCCAGCAGCTTTGGTGGACAGGGAGAGAACACTGAAGCTTTCTTT.

V is TRBV6-6 and J is TRBJ2-3; 7 bases are a match to TRBD1. Unmatched junction bases numbered 2, after V lost 5 bases and J lost 0 bases. The V gene's germline CDR1 is MNHNY and CDR2 SVGAGI (reference sequence). CDR3 length equals 14 residues. Here the CDR3 DNA reads TGTGCCAGCAGTCACAGGGGTAGCACAGATACGCAGTATTTT. This gives the protein CASSHRGSTDTQYF.

V is TRBV6-5 and J is TRBJ1-1; no clear D gene. The germline gives CDR1 MNHEY, CDR2 SVGAGI. V was clipped by 7 bases and J by 4 bases, with 10 bases between them. The CDR3 is made up of 12 amino acids. Here the CDR3 reads CASIGVRTEAFF. CDR3 DNA: TGTGCCAGCATCGGGGTTCGCACTGAAGCTTTCTTT.

This CDR3 is CASSPSYRPGISYNEQFF. CDR3 DNA sequence: TGCGCCAGCAGCCCCTCGTACCGCCCGGGAATCTCCTACAATGAGCAGTTCTTC. This sequence joins TRBV5-1 and TRBJ2-1; tentatively, D is TRBD2 (5 bases). The germline V gene encodes CDR1 SGHRS and CDR2 YFSETQ. The CDR3 is made up of 18 amino acids. V dropped 4 bases and J dropped 0 bases, with 20 bases sitting between them. The full variable domain, rest sourced from reference TRBV5-1 and TRBJ2-1, is KAGVTQTPRYLIKTRGQQVTLSCSPISGHRSVSWYQQTPGQGLQFLFEYFSETQRNKGNFPGRFSGRQFSNSRSEMNVSTLELGDSALYLCASSPSYRPGISYNEQFFGPGTRLTVL.

This clone has just a few counts. The J gene is TRBJ2-5, the V gene TRBV6-1, with 7 bases aligning to TRBD2. The CDR3 sequence is 12 residues long. Trimming took 7 bases from V and 5 from J; bases not matched to a gene: 4. Germline CDR1 reads MNHNS; CDR2 reads SASEGT. CDR3 loop: CASIGTTETQYF. The CDR3 DNA reads TGTGCCAGCATCGGGACTACGGAGACCCAGTACTTC.

This chain joins TRBV5-4 and TRBJ1-1; maybe TRBD1 (6 bases). Trimming stripped 4 bases from V and 2 bases from J, with 12 bases between. The CDR3 runs to 14 residues. CDR1 is SGHNT, CDR2 YYREEE, per germline (reference sequence). The CDR3 coding sequence is TGTGCCAGCAGCCGAGGACAGTTAAACACTGAAGCTTTCTTT. Translation gives CASSRGQLNTEAFF.

In its sample, this clone was seen a few times. The chain is built from TRBV5-5 and TRBJ1-6, with D unclear. Trimming pared 2 bases from V and 0 bases from J, leaving 9 bases between. CDR3 length equals 16 residues. CDR1 and CDR2 (germline): SGHKS, YYEKEE (reference sequence). CDR3 sequence: CASSFSPSSYNSPLHF. The CDR3, as DNA: TGTGCCAGCAGCTTTAGCCCGAGCTCCTATAATTCACCCCTCCACTTT.

This chain uses TRBV4-2 with TRBJ2-3, with TRBD2 matching 8 bases. The germline V gene encodes CDR1 LGHNA and CDR2 YNFKEQ. J was trimmed by 3 bases and V by 0 bases; bases with no gene match: 2. The CDR3 spans 15 residues. The chain's CDR3 is CASSQDRGGTDTQYF. DNA of the CDR3: TGTGCCAGCAGCCAAGATCGCGGGGGGACAGATACGCAGTATTTT.

The chain links TRBV9 to TRBJ2-7; 11 nucleotides agree with TRBD2. The V and J ends lost 0 bases and 6 bases, in that order; junction bases with no gene match: 2. This CDR3 region has 14 residues. CDR1 is SGDLS, CDR2 YYNGEE, per germline. The DNA for the CDR3 is TGTGCCAGCAGCGTAGATCTAGCGGGAGGCGAGCAGTACTTC. Translating it yields CASSVDLAGGEQYF.